The source of this TCR beta chain is a study of HIV-infected patients and healthy controls. Alpha and beta constant-region primers primed reverse transcription of approximately 460 ng RNA. Separate chain-specific third strand synthesis with multiplexing indices produced the alpha and beta libraries. Each molecule carried a 12-nucleotide identifier made of two joined random hexamers added before amplification. TCRdb analysed the 5' RACE reads with MiXCR anew, one entry per CDR3 protein. This table has around 18,000 distinct CDR3 sequences, about 9.5% appearing once. All unsorted peripheral T cells were captured because whole blood was used without fractionation. Study-wide results and caveats: Healthy controls carried many MAIT alpha-chain CDR3s, while HIV+ repertoires had few. CMV-associated CDR3s mostly grew nonsignificantly during therapy, while HIV-associated CDR3s declined significantly.

The ends were cut back, 0 bases at V and 4 bases at J, with 4 bases in the middle. The CDR3 totals 13 residues. Germline assignment: CDR1 LGHNA and CDR2 YSLEER. By its share, this clonotype is medium-sized. No antigen is known for it. This receptor was taken from an adult in good health. V usage is TRBV4-3 and J usage is TRBJ1-5; D is unresolved. The sample consisted of blood. The CDR3 DNA is TGCGCCAGCAGCCAAGAATGGAATCAGCCCCAGCATTTT. This codes for CASSQEWNQPQHF.